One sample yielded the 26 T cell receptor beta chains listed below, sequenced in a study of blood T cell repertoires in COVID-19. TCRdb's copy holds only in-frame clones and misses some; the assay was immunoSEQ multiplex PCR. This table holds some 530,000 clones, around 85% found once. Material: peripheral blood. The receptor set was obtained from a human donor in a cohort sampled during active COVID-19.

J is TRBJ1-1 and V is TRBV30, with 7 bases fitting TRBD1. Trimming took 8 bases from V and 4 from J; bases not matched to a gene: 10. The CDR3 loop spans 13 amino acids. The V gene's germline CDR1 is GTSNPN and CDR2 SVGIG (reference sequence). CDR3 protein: CAEERGRVTEAFF. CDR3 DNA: TGTGCCGAGGAGAGGGGGCGGGTCACTGAAGCTTTCTTT.

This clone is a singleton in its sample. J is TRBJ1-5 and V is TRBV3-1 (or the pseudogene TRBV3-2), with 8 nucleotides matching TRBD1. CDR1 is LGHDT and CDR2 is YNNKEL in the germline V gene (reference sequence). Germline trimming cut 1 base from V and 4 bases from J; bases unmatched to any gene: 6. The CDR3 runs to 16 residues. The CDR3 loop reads CASSQGLGQGNQPQHF. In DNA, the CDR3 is TGTGCCAGCAGCCAAGGGCTTGGACAGGGTAATCAGCCCCAGCATTTT.

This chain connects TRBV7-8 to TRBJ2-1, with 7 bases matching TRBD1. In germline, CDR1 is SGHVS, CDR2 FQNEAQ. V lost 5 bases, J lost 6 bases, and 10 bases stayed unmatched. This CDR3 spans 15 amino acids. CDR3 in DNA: TGTGCCAGCAGCAAAGGGACAGTGGCCATCAATGAGCAGTTCTTC. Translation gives CASSKGTVAINEQFF.

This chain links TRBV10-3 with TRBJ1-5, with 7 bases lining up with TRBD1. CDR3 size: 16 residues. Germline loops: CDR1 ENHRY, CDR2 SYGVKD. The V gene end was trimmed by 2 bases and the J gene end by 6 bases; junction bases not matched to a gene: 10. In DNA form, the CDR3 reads TGTGCCATCAGTGAGGCCGGGACAGAGGGGGGTCAGCCCCAGCATTTT. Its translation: CAISEAGTEGGQPQHF.

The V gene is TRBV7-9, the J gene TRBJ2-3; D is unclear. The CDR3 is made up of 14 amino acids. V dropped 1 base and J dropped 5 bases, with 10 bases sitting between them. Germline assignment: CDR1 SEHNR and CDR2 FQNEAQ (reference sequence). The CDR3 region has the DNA TGTGCCAGCAGCTTAGGAGGCTCGGTAGATACGCAGTATTTT. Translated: CASSLGGSVDTQYF.

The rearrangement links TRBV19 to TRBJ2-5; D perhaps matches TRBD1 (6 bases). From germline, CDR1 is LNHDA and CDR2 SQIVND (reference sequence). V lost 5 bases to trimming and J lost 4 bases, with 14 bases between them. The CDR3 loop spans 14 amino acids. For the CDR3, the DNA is TGTGCCAGTAGTGATACAGGGTCGGTAGAGACCCAGTACTTC. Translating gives CASSDTGSVETQYF.

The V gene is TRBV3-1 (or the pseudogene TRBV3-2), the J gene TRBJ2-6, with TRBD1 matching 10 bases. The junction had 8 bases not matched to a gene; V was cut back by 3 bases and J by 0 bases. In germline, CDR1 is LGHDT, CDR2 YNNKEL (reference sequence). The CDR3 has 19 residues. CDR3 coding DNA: TGTGCCAGCAGCCACCCCTGGGGGACAGGGGACTCTGGGGCCAACGTCCTGACTTTC. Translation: CASSHPWGTGDSGANVLTF.

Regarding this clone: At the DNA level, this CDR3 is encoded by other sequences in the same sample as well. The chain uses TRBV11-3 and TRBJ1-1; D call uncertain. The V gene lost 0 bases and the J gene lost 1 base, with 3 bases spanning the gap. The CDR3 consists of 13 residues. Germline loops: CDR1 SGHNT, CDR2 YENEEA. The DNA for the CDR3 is TGTGCCAGCAGCTTAGATCGGAACACTGAAGCTTTCTTT. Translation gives CASSLDRNTEAFF.

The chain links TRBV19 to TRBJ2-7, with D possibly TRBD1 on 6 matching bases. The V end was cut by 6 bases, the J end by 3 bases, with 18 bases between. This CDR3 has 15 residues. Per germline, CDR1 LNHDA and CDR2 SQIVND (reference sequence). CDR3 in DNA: TGTGCCAGTAGCCAAGGCGTCGGCAGGGGCTACGAGCAGTACTTC. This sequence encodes CASSQGVGRGYEQYF.

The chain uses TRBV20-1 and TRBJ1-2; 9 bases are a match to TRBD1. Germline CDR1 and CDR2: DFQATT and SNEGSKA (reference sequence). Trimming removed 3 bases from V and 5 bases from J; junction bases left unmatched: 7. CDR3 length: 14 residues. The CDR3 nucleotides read TGCAGTGCTAGTCCGGGACAGGGAGATTATGGCTACACCTTC. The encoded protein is CSASPGQGDYGYTF.

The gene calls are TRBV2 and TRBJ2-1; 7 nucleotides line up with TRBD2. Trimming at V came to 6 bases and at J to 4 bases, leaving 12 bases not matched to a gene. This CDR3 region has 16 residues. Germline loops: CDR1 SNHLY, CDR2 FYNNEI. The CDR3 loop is CASRSGASGAYNEQFF. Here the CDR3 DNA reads TGTGCCAGCAGAAGTGGAGCTAGCGGAGCTTACAATGAGCAGTTCTTC.

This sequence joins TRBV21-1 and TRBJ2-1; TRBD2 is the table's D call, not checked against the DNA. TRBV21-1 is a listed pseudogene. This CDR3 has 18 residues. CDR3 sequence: CASSFLRASGLSYNEQFF. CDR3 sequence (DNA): TGTGCCAGCAGCTTCCTAAGGGCTAGCGGGCTCTCCTACAATGAGCAGTTCTTC.

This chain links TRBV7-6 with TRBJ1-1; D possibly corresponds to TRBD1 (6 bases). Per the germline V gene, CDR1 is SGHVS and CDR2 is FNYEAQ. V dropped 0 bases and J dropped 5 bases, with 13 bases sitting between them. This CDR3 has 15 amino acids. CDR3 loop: CASSLARGGGTEAFF. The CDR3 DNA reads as TGTGCCAGCAGCTTAGCGCGCGGGGGCGGGACTGAAGCTTTCTTT.

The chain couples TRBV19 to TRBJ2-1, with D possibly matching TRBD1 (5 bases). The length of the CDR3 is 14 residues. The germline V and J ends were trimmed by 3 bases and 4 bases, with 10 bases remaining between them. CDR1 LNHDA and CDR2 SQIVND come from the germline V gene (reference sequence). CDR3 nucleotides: TGTGCCAGTAGTATTTGGGGCCCTTACAATGAGCAGTTCTTC. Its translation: CASSIWGPYNEQFF.

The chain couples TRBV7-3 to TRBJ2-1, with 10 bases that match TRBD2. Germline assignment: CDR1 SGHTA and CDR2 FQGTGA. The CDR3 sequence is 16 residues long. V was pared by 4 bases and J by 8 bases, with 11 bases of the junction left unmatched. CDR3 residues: CASSSRSSGRWYEQFF. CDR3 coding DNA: TGTGCCAGCAGCTCCCGCTCTAGCGGGAGATGGTATGAGCAGTTCTTC.

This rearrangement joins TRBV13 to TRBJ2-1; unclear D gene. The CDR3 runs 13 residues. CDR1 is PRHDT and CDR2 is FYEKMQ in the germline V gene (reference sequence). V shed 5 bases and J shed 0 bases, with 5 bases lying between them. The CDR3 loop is CASSPTSYNEQFF. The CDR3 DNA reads TGTGCCAGCAGCCCTACCTCCTACAATGAGCAGTTCTTC.

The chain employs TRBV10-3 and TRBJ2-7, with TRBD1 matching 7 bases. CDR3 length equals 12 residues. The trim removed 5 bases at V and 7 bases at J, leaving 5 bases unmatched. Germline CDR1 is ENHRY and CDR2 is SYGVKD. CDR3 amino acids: CAISPDRAEQYF. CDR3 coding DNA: TGTGCCATCAGTCCTGACAGGGCGGAGCAGTACTTC.

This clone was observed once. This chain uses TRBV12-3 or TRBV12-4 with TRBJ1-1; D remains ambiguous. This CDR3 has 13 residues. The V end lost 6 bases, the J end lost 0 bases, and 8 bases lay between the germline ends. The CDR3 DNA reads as TGTGCCAGCAGCGCTAGTCTGAACACTGAAGCTTTCTTT. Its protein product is CASSASLNTEAFF.

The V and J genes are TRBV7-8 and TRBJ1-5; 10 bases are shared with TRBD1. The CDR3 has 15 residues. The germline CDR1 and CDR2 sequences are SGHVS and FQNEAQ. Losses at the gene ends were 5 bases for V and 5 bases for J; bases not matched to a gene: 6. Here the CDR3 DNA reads TGTGCCAGCAGCATGACAGGGGGCGGTCATCAGCCCCAGCATTTT. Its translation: CASSMTGGGHQPQHF.

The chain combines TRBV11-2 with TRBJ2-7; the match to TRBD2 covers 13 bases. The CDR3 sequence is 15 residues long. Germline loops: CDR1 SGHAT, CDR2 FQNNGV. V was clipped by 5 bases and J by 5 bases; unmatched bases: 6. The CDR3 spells CASSPRTSGSNEQYF. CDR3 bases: TGTGCCAGCAGCCCGAGGACTAGCGGGAGCAACGAGCAGTACTTC. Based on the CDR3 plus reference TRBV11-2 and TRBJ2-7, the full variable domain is EAGVAQSPRYKIIEKRQSVAFWCNPISGHATLYWYQQILGQGPKLLIQFQNNGVVDDSQLPKDRFSAERLKGVDSTLKIQPAKLEDSAVYLCASSPRTSGSNEQYFGPGTRLTVT.

CDR3 coding DNA: TGTGCCAGCAGTCCTCTGGCGCCGGCTAGCCTAGACCTCTACGAGCAGTACTTC. Translation: CASSPLAPASLDLYEQYF. V is TRBV2 and J is TRBJ2-7, with a tentative D call TRBD2 (5 bases). The germline gives CDR1 SNHLY, CDR2 FYNNEI. The CDR3 contains 18 residues. V shed 5 bases and J shed 3 bases, with 26 bases lying between them.

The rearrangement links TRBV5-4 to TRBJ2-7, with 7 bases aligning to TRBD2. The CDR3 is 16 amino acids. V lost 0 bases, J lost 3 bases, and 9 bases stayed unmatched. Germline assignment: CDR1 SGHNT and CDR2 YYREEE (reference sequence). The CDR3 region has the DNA TGTGCCAGCAGCTTGGTTCCGGGACTACAGAACTACGAGCAGTACTTC. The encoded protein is CASSLVPGLQNYEQYF.

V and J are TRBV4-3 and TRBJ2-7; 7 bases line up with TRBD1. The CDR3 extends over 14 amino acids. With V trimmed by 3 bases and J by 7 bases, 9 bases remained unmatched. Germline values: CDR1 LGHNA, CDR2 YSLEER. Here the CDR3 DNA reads TGCGCCAGCAGCCACACTGACAGGGCTAAAGAGCAGTACTTC. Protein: CASSHTDRAKEQYF.

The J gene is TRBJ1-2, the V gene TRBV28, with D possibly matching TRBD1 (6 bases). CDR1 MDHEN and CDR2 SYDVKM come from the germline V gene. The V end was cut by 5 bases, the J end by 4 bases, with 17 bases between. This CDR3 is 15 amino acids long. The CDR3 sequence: CASSPRPGHGYGYTF. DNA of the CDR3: TGTGCCAGCAGTCCAAGGCCGGGACACGGCTATGGCTACACCTTC.

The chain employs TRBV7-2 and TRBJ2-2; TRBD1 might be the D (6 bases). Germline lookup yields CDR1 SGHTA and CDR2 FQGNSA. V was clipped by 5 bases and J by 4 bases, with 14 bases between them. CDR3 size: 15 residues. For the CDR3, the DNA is TGTGCCAGCAGCCGTACCGACAGGAGCACCGGGGAGCTGTTTTTT. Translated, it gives CASSRTDRSTGELFF.

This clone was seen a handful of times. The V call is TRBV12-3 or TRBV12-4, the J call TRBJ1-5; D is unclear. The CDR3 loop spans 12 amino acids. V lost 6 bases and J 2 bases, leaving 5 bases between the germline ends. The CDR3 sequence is CASSRGNQPQHF. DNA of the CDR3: TGTGCCAGCAGCCGGGGCAATCAGCCCCAGCATTTT.